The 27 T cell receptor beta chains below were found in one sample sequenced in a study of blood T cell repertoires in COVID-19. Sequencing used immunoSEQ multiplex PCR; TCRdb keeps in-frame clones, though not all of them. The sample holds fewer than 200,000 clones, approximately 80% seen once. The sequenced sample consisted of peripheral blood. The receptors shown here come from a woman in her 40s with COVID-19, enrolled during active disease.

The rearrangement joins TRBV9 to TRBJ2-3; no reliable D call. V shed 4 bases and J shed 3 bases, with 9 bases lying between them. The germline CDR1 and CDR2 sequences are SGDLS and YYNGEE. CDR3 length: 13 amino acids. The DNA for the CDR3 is TGTGCCAGCAGCACCTACGTAACAGATACGCAGTATTTT. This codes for CASSTYVTDTQYF.

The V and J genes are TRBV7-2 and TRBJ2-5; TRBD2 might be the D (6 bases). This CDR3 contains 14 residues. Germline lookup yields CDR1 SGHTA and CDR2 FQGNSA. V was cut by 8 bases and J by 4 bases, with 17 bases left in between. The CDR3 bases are TGTGCCAGCCGGAGGGCGGGATCGGGAGAGACCCAGTACTTC. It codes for CASRRAGSGETQYF.

The CDR3 nucleotides are TGCGCCAGCAGCTTGGGGGACAGATTTAATCAGCCCCAGCATTTT. This sequence encodes CASSLGDRFNQPQHF. The chain joins TRBV5-1 to TRBJ1-5; 7 bases match TRBD1. The CDR3 runs to 15 residues. CDR1 SGHRS and CDR2 YFSETQ come from the germline V gene. The J segment lost 4 bases and the V segment lost 0 bases, leaving 4 bases of the junction unmatched.

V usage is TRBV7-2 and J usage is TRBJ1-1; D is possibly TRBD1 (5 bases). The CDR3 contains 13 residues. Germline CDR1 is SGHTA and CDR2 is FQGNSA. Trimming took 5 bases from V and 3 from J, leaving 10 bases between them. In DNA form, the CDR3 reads TGTGCCAGCAGCCCCGACAGTTACACTGAAGCTTTCTTT. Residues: CASSPDSYTEAFF.

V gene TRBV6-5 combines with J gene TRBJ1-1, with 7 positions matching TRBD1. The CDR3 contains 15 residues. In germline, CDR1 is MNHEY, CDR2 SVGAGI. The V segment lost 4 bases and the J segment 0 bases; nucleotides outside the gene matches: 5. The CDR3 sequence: CASSSGTVMNTEAFF. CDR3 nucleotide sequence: TGTGCCAGCAGTTCCGGGACAGTCATGAACACTGAAGCTTTCTTT.

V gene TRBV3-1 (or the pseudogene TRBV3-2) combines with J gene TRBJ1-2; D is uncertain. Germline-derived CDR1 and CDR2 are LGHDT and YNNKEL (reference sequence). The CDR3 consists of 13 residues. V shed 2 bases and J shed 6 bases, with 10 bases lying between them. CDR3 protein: CASSQNGLDGYTF. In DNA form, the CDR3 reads TGTGCCAGCAGCCAAAACGGTCTGGATGGCTACACCTTC.

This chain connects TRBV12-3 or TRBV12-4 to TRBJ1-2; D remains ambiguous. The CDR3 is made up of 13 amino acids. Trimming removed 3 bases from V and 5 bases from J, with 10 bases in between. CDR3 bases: TGTGCCAGCAGTTTTGGAGAACAATATGGCTACACCTTC. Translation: CASSFGEQYGYTF.

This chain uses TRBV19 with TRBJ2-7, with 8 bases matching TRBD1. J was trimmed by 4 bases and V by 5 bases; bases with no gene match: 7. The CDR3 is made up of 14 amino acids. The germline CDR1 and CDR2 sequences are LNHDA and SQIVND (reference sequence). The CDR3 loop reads CASSYGQGGYEQYF. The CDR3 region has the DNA TGTGCCAGTAGTTATGGACAGGGCGGGTACGAGCAGTACTTC.

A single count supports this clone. The CDR3, as DNA: TGTGCCAGTAGTATGACCGGGACAGGGCGCCGGGGAGGATACGAGCAGTACTTC. Amino acids: CASSMTGTGRRGGYEQYF. The chain employs TRBV19 and TRBJ2-7, with 9 bases that match TRBD1. The CDR3 sequence is 18 residues long. The germline V gene encodes CDR1 LNHDA and CDR2 SQIVND (reference sequence). Unmatched junction bases numbered 16, after V lost 3 bases and J lost 4 bases.

CDR3 coding DNA: TGTGCCAGCACGCCAACCCGGGGGGACTACGAGCAGTACGTC. This encodes CASTPTRGDYEQYV. V is TRBV7-3 and J is TRBJ2-7; TRBD2 matches at 7 bases. This CDR3 spans 14 amino acids. The germline gives CDR1 SGHTA, CDR2 FQGTGA. After removal of 7 bases from V and 3 bases from J, the junction contained 9 bases not matched to a gene.

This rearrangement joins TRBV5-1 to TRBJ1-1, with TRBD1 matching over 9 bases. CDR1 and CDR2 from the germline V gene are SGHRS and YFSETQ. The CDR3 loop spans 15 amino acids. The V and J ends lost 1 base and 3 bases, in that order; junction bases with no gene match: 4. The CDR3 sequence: CASSLLGQGDTEAFF. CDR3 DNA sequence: TGCGCCAGCAGCTTGTTGGGACAGGGTGACACTGAAGCTTTCTTT.

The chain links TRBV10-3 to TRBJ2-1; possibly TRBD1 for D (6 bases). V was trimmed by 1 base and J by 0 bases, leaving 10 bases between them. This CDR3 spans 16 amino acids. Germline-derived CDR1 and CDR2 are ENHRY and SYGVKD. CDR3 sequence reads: CAISEFRGSSYNEQFF. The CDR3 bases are TGTGCCATCAGTGAGTTTAGGGGGAGCTCCTACAATGAGCAGTTCTTC.

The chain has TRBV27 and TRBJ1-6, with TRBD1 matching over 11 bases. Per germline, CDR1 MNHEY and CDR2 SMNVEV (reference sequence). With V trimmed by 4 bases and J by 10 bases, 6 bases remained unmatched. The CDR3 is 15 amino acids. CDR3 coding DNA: TGTGCCAGCAGTTCAGGGACAGGGGGATGGTCACCCCTCCACTTT. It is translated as CASSSGTGGWSPLHF.

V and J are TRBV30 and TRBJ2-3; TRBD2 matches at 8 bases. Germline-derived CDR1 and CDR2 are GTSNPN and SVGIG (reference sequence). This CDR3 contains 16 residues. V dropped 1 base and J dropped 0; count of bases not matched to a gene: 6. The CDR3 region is CAWSGRGGASTDTQYF. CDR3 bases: TGTGCCTGGAGTGGTCGGGGGGGGGCAAGCACAGATACGCAGTATTTT.

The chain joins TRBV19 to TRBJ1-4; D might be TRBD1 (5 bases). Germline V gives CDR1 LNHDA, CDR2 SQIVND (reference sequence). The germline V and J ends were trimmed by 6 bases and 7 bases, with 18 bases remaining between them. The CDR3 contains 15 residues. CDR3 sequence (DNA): TGTGCCAGTAGACAGGCGGGAGGCAGCGCTGAAAAACTGTTTTTT. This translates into CASRQAGGSAEKLFF.

This chain's CDR3 is CASSMGQGATGELFF. CDR3 DNA: TGTGCCAGTAGTATGGGACAGGGTGCCACCGGGGAGCTGTTTTTT. The chain combines TRBV19 with TRBJ2-2, with TRBD1 matching over 9 bases. The length of the CDR3 is 15 residues. V was pared by 3 bases and J by 4 bases, with 3 bases of the junction left unmatched. Germline CDR1 LNHDA, CDR2 SQIVND (reference sequence). Complete variable domain (other parts from reference TRBV19 and TRBJ2-2): DGGITQSPKYLFRKEGQNVTLSCEQNLNHDAMYWYRQDPGQGLRLIYYSQIVNDFQKGDIAEGYSVSREKKESFPLTVTSAQKNPTAFYLCASSMGQGATGELFFGEGSRLTVL.

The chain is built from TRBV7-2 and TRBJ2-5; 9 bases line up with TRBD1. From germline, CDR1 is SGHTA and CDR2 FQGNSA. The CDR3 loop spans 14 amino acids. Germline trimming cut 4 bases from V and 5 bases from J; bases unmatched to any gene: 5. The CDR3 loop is CASSSTGGMETQYF. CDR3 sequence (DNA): TGTGCCAGCAGCTCCACAGGGGGCATGGAGACCCAGTACTTC.

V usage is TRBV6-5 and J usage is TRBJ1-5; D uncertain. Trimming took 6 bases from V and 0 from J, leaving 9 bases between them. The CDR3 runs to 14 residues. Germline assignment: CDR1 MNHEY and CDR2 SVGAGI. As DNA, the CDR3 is TGTGCCAGCAGAGGCCTAGATAGCAATCAGCCCCAGCATTTT. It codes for CASRGLDSNQPQHF.

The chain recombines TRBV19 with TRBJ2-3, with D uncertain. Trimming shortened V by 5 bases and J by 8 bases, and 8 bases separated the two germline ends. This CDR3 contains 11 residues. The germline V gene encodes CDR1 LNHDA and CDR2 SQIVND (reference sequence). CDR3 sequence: CASSFSGTQYF. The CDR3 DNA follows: TGTGCCAGTAGTTTCTCGGGTACGCAGTATTTT.

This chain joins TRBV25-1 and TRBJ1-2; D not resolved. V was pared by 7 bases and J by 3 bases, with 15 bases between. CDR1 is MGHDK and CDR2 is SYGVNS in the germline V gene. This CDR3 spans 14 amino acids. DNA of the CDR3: TGTGCCAGCACCCCCGCGGGAGACCACTATGGCTACACCTTC. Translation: CASTPAGDHYGYTF.

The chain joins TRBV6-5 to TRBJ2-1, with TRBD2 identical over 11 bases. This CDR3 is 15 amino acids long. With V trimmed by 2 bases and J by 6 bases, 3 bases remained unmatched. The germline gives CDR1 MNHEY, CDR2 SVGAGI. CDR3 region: CASSYTGTSGNEQFF. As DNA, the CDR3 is TGTGCCAGCAGTTACACCGGGACTAGCGGCAATGAGCAGTTCTTC.

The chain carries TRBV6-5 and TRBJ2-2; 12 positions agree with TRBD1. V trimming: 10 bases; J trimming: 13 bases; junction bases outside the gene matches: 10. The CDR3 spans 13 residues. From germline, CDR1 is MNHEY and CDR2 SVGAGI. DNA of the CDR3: TGTGCCACCGCCGGGACAGGGGGCGTGGGGCTGTTTTTT. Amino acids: CATAGTGGVGLFF.

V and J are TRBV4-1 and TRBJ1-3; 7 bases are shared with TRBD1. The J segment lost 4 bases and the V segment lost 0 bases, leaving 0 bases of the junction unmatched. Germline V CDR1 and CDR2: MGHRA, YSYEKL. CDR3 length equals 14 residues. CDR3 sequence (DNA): TGCGCCAGCAGCCAAGAGGGACAGGGAAACACCATATATTTT. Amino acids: CASSQEGQGNTIYF.

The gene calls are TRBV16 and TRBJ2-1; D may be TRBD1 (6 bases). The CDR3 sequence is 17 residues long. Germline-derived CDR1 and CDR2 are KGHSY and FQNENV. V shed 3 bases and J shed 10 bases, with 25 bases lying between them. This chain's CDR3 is CASSQDSQGWVIEEQFF. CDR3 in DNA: TGTGCCAGCAGCCAGGACAGCCAGGGCTGGGTCATAGAGGAGCAGTTCTTC. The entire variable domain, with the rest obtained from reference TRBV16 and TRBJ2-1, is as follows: GEEVAQTPKHLVRGEGQKAKLYCAPIKGHSYVFWYQQVLKNEFKFLISFQNENVFDETGMPKERFSAKCLPNSPCSLEIQATKLEDSAVYFCASSQDSQGWVIEEQFFGPGTRLTVL.

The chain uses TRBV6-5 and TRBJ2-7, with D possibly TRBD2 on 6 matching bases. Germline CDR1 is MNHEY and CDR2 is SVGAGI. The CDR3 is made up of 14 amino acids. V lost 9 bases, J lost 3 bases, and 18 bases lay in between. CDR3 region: CASQRRVQHYEQYF. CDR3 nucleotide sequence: TGTGCCAGTCAGCGGAGGGTACAGCACTACGAGCAGTACTTC.

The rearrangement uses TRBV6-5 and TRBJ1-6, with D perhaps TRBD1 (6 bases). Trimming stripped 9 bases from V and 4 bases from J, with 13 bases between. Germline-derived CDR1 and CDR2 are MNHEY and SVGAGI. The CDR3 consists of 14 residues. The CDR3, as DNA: TGTGCCAGTTCGGACAGAGTTTATAATTCACCCCTCCACTTT. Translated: CASSDRVYNSPLHF.

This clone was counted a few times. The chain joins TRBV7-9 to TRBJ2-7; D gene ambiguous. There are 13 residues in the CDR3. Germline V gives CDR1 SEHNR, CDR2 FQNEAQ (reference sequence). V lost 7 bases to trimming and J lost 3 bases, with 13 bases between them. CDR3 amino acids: CASNLLTDYEQYV. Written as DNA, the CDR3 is TGTGCCAGCAACCTTCTGACTGACTACGAGCAGTACGTC.